One sample yielded the 22 T cell receptor beta chains listed below, sequenced in a study of human T cells and chemical hapten exposure. Specified time point: healthy volunteer bleed at 6 weeks. Extraction of total RNA was performed on unfractionated whole blood. TCRdb re-called the RACE reads with MiXCR, one entry per CDR3 protein. This sample has about 65,000 distinct CDR3 sequences, with roughly 6.6% found just once. The sequenced material came from whole blood. The receptor set was obtained from a female donor in good health. Some clones in this sample may be carry-over from other donors' samples.

This chain connects TRBV28 to TRBJ1-1; 7 bases map to TRBD1. The CDR3 spans 16 residues. Germline trimming cut 4 bases from V and 0 bases from J; bases unmatched to any gene: 8. The germline V gene encodes CDR1 MDHEN and CDR2 SYDVKM. Here the CDR3 reads CASSWAPGQLNTEAFF. In DNA, the CDR3 is TGTGCCAGCAGTTGGGCCCCGGGACAGCTGAACACTGAAGCTTTCTTT. Full variable domain (rest looked up from reference TRBV28 and TRBJ1-1): DVKVTQSSRYLVKRTGEKVFLECVQDMDHENMFWYRQDPGLGLRLIYFSYDVKMKEKGDIPEGYSVSREKKERFSLILESASTNQTSMYLCASSWAPGQLNTEAFFGQGTRLTVV.

This clonotype has a count of ten or more. The CDR3 nucleotides are TGCAGCGTTCTAAACGCAGGGGTAAGCTCCTACGAGCAGTACTTC. Translation: CSVLNAGVSSYEQYF. The chain is built from TRBV29-1 and TRBJ2-7; D possibly corresponds to TRBD1 (6 bases). The V and J ends lost 5 bases and 0 bases respectively, with 17 bases between them. Germline CDR1 SQVTM, CDR2 ANQGSEA. The CDR3 has 15 residues.

CDR3: CASSKRFQGDQPQHF. For the CDR3, the DNA is TGTGCCAGCAGCAAACGATTCCAGGGGGATCAGCCCCAGCATTTT. This chain uses TRBV21-1 with TRBJ1-5; the table names TRBD1, a call not compared with the DNA. TRBV21-1 is flagged as a pseudogene. There are 15 residues in the CDR3.

Worth noting for this clonotype: A much larger clone is a single base away; this may be a read error. The chain links TRBV4-1 to TRBJ2-3, with 12 bases identical to TRBD2. CDR3 length equals 15 residues. Germline CDR1 reads MGHRA; CDR2 reads YSYEKL. For the CDR3, the DNA is TGCTCCAGCAGCATACTAGCGGGAGGTGTGGGTACGCAGTATTTT. Its protein is CSSSILAGGVGTQYF.

This clonotype was seen a few times. V and J are TRBV29-1 and TRBJ2-7, with D possibly TRBD1 on 6 matching bases. This CDR3 has 12 residues. The germline V gene has CDR1 SQVTM and CDR2 ANQGSEA. The V gene lost 5 bases and the J gene lost 1 base, with 9 bases spanning the gap. The CDR3 spells CSVRTVSYEQYF. The CDR3 coding sequence is TGCAGCGTTCGGACAGTGTCCTACGAGCAGTACTTC.

This clonotype has more than one count but fewer than ten. This chain links TRBV9 with TRBJ1-4; D is unclear. Germline CDR1 SGDLS, CDR2 YYNGEE. V lost 0 bases and J lost 0, with 6 bases in between. The CDR3 runs 15 residues. CDR3 sequence: CASSVEGATNEKLFF. The CDR3 nucleotides are TGTGCCAGCAGCGTAGAGGGAGCAACTAATGAAAAACTGTTTTTT.

There are a few counts of this clonotype. The rearrangement links TRBV6-9 to TRBJ2-5, with 9 bases that match TRBD2. V dropped 0 bases and J dropped 0; count of bases not matched to a gene: 8. The germline gives CDR1 MNHGY, CDR2 SVAAGI. This CDR3 comprises 18 residues. As DNA, the CDR3 is TGTGCCAGCAGTTATTCTAGACTAGCGGTAAATAACCAAGAGACCCAGTACTTC. It translates to CASSYSRLAVNNQETQYF.

Ten or more counts support this clonotype. This chain joins TRBV4-2 and TRBJ1-3; D uncertain. The CDR3 length is 18 residues. V lost 0 bases to trimming and J lost 1 base, with 16 bases between them. Per germline, CDR1 LGHNA and CDR2 YNFKEQ. For the CDR3, the DNA is TGTGCCAGCAGCCAAGATCAGGCGAGGCCACGGTCTGGAAACACCATATATTTT. This encodes CASSQDQARPRSGNTIYF.

This clonotype has at least ten counts. The rearrangement links TRBV7-2 to TRBJ1-5; D not certain. The CDR3 spans 14 residues. Germline assignment: CDR1 SGHTA and CDR2 FQGNSA. The V and J ends lost 5 bases and 0 bases respectively, with 8 bases between them. This CDR3 reads CASSRSYSNQPQHF. CDR3 coding DNA: TGTGCCAGCAGCCGGAGCTATAGCAATCAGCCCCAGCATTTT.

This clonotype was picked up a small number of times. The genes are TRBV20-1 and TRBJ2-7; 9 bases map to TRBD2. With 6 bases clipped from V and 4 bases from J, the junction kept 13 bases outside the gene matches. This CDR3 region has 15 residues. In germline, CDR1 is DFQATT, CDR2 SNEGSKA (reference sequence). CDR3 protein: CSAQRSLAGLYEQYF. The CDR3 DNA sequence: TGCAGTGCCCAAAGGTCTCTAGCGGGACTGTACGAGCAGTACTTC.

A few counts support this clonotype. The chain carries TRBV27 and TRBJ2-3; either TRBD1 or TRBD2 may supply D (5 bases each). The germline V gene has CDR1 MNHEY and CDR2 SMNVEV (reference sequence). The CDR3 is 16 amino acids. The ends were cut back, 5 bases at V and 0 bases at J, with 15 bases in the middle. The CDR3 sequence: CASSALMGPSTDTQYF. CDR3 coding DNA: TGTGCCAGCAGTGCCCTTATGGGACCCAGCACAGATACGCAGTATTTT.

This clonotype was counted ten times or more. The V and J genes are TRBV29-1 and TRBJ1-5, with D uncertain. The V gene lost 6 bases and the J gene lost 10 bases, with 19 bases spanning the gap. The CDR3 is made up of 13 amino acids. Germline loops: CDR1 SQVTM, CDR2 ANQGSEA. The CDR3 spells CSVGETRGRPQHF. The CDR3 region has the DNA TGCAGCGTAGGTGAGACTCGAGGACGACCCCAGCATTTT.

Many counts were recorded for this clonotype. In nucleotides, the CDR3 is TGTGCCAGCAGCTTAGCTCGGCAGAACACTGAAGCTTTCTTT. It specifies CASSLARQNTEAFF. This chain connects TRBV7-6 to TRBJ1-1; D gene unclear. The V and J ends lost 0 bases and 1 base respectively, with 6 bases between them. In germline, CDR1 is SGHVS, CDR2 FNYEAQ. The CDR3 length is 14 residues.

As to this clonotype: A much larger clonotype is one base distant, so this may be a read error. The chain recombines TRBV6-1 with TRBJ2-3; D is ambiguous. CDR3 size: 14 residues. CDR1 MNHNS and CDR2 SASEGT come from the germline V gene. The V end lost 8 bases, the J end lost 8 bases, and 20 bases lay between the germline ends. CDR3 sequence (DNA): TGTGCCAGCGTGAGAGACGGTCAGTGGGGTACGCAGTATTTT. Translated: CASVRDGQWGTQYF.

This clonotype was counted only a few times. The chain is built from TRBV20-1 and TRBJ2-7; possibly TRBD2 for D (5 bases). Germline CDR1 is DFQATT and CDR2 is SNEGSKA (reference sequence). The V gene lost 0 bases and the J gene lost 2 bases, with 8 bases spanning the gap. The CDR3 spans 13 residues. CDR3 in amino acids: CSARDGGPYEQYF. The CDR3, as DNA: TGCAGTGCTAGAGACGGAGGCCCCTACGAGCAGTACTTC.

A few counts support this clonotype. The chain is built from TRBV3-1 and TRBJ2-2; TRBD2 aligns across 9 bases. The V segment lost 1 base and the J segment 7 bases; nucleotides outside the gene matches: 7. This CDR3 is built from 16 residues. Germline CDR1 and CDR2: LGHDT and YNNKEL (reference sequence). CDR3 loop: CASSQVRVAGVGELFF. As DNA, the CDR3 is TGTGCCAGCAGCCAAGTAAGAGTAGCGGGAGTCGGGGAGCTGTTTTTT.

A few counts support this clonotype. V gene TRBV29-1 combines with J gene TRBJ2-2; D could derive from TRBD1 or TRBD2 (5 bases each). CDR3 length: 12 residues. Germline V gene sequence: CDR1 SQVTM, CDR2 ANQGSEA. CDR3 residues: CSGARDTGELFF. As DNA, the CDR3 is TGCTCCGGGGCTCGGGACACCGGGGAGCTGTTTTTT.

This clonotype appeared a few times. The rearrangement links TRBV2 to TRBJ2-6; TRBD1 matches 7 bases. The CDR3 totals 16 residues. CDR1 and CDR2 from the germline V gene are SNHLY and FYNNEI. The trim removed 6 bases at V and 0 bases at J, leaving 5 bases unmatched. CDR3 amino acids: CASRRTGFSGANVLTF. The CDR3 DNA sequence: TGTGCCAGCAGGAGGACAGGCTTCTCTGGGGCCAACGTCCTGACTTTC.

The chain recombines TRBV20-1 with TRBJ1-3; D remains unclear. V was cut by 5 bases and J by 3 bases, with 8 bases left in between. Germline V CDR1 and CDR2: DFQATT, SNEGSKA (reference sequence). This CDR3 contains 12 residues. In nucleotides, the CDR3 is TGCAGTGCTGCAAAAGATGGAAACACCATATATTTT. This encodes CSAAKDGNTIYF.

This clonotype was detected only a few times. The chain carries TRBV20-1 and TRBJ2-3; perhaps TRBD2 as D (5 bases). This CDR3 is 12 amino acids long. Germline assignment: CDR1 DFQATT and CDR2 SNEGSKA (reference sequence). V was shortened by 3 bases and J by 2 bases, with 6 bases between the two germline ends. CDR3 DNA sequence: TGCAGTGCTAGCCTAGCCACAGATACGCAGTATTTT. Its protein product is CSASLATDTQYF.

The chain carries TRBV10-3 and TRBJ2-7, with D possibly being TRBD1 (6 bases). The CDR3 is 12 residues long. Trimming pared 0 bases from V and 13 bases from J, leaving 13 bases between. Germline CDR1 is ENHRY and CDR2 is SYGVKD. Written as DNA, the CDR3 is TGTGCCATCAGTGAGTCTATGGACAGAGTCTACTTC. It specifies CAISESMDRVYF.

This clonotype came up many times. The V gene is TRBV29-1, the J gene TRBJ2-3, with D possibly being TRBD2 (6 bases). The CDR3 sequence is 15 residues long. V lost 0 bases and J 1 base, leaving 11 bases between the germline ends. Germline lookup yields CDR1 SQVTM and CDR2 ANQGSEA. This CDR3 reads CSVEDVLAGTDTQYF. CDR3 sequence (DNA): TGCAGCGTTGAAGATGTACTAGCTGGCACAGATACGCAGTATTTT.